These 25 T cell receptor beta chains originate from one sample sequenced in a study of response to subunit inactivated influenza vaccine. In TCRdb, the RT-PCR reads were re-called with MiXCR into one record per CDR3 protein. Of some 180,000 distinct CDR3 sequences in the sample, about 9% were seen once. The sample consisted of non-naive T cells sorted from PBMCs, taken on the day of vaccination. These receptor sequences come from a man aged 45-60 years who received an inactivated influenza vaccine.

In its sample, this clonotype was seen many times. This sequence joins TRBV15 and TRBJ2-1; maybe TRBD1 (6 bases). This CDR3 comprises 16 residues. CDR1 LNHNV and CDR2 YYDKDF come from the germline V gene (reference sequence). The V and J ends lost 5 bases and 3 bases respectively, with 17 bases between them. CDR3 sequence reads: CATSEGDRGFYNEQFF. The DNA for the CDR3 is TGTGCCACCAGCGAGGGGGATAGGGGTTTCTACAATGAGCAGTTCTTC.

The chain recombines TRBV3-1 with TRBJ2-2, with TRBD1 as a possible D gene (6 bases). With 0 bases removed from V and 6 bases from J, the gap between germline ends came to 8 bases. Germline CDR1 reads LGHDT; CDR2 reads YNNKEL (reference sequence). This CDR3 is built from 14 residues. The CDR3 spells CASSQDAGAGELFF. The CDR3, as DNA: TGTGCCAGCAGCCAAGATGCAGGGGCCGGGGAGCTGTTTTTT.

The chain recombines TRBV6-5 with TRBJ2-7; 11 bases match TRBD2. CDR3 size: 15 residues. V trimming: 6 bases; J trimming: 3 bases; junction bases outside the gene matches: 7. Germline CDR1 MNHEY, CDR2 SVGAGI. CDR3 loop: CASSYGLAGLYEQYF. CDR3 DNA: TGTGCCAGCAGCTACGGACTAGCGGGCCTCTACGAGCAGTACTTC.

V and J are TRBV11-1 and TRBJ1-1; tentatively, D is TRBD1 (5 bases). Germline-derived CDR1 and CDR2 are SGHAT and FQDESV (reference sequence). Trimming removed 6 bases from V and 1 base from J, with 9 bases in between. There are 13 residues in the CDR3. The CDR3 bases are TGTGCCAGCAGACCTGGACAGAACACTGAAGCTTTCTTT. Protein sequence: CASRPGQNTEAFF.

The chain employs TRBV18 and TRBJ2-1; D is uncertain. The V gene lost 1 base and the J gene lost 6 bases, with 7 bases spanning the gap. The CDR3 runs to 13 residues. From germline, CDR1 is KGHSH and CDR2 LQKENI. Here the CDR3 reads CASSPQVSNEQFF. DNA for the CDR3: TGTGCCAGCTCACCACAAGTGAGCAATGAGCAGTTCTTC. Filled out from reference TRBV18 and TRBJ2-1, the complete variable domain reads NAGVMQNPRHLVRRRGQEARLRCSPMKGHSHVYWYRQLPEEGLKFMVYLQKENIIDESGMPKERFSAEFPKEGPSILRIQQVVRGDSAAYFCASSPQVSNEQFFGPGTRLTVL.

This clonotype was seen at least ten times. This chain connects TRBV29-1 to TRBJ2-7; 10 bases fit TRBD1. CDR3 length: 14 residues. Germline CDR1 and CDR2: SQVTM and ANQGSEA. Losses at the gene ends were 4 bases for V and 5 bases for J; bases not matched to a gene: 8. The CDR3 is CSVAVAGTGDEQYF. CDR3 in DNA: TGCAGCGTTGCAGTTGCCGGGACAGGGGACGAGCAGTACTTC.

The sample holds a few counts of this clonotype. The chain couples TRBV3-1 to TRBJ1-1, with TRBD1 matching over 10 bases. J lost 1 base, V lost 5 bases, and 4 bases had no gene match. CDR3 length equals 15 residues. Germline CDR1 is LGHDT and CDR2 is YNNKEL (reference sequence). Here the CDR3 reads CASSATGGKNTEAFF. The CDR3 DNA follows: TGTGCCAGCAGCGCGACAGGGGGCAAGAACACTGAAGCTTTCTTT.

The genes are TRBV20-1 and TRBJ2-5; D perhaps matches TRBD1 (6 bases). The length of the CDR3 is 15 residues. Per the germline V gene, CDR1 is DFQATT and CDR2 is SNEGSKA (reference sequence). V lost 4 bases and J lost 2, with 17 bases in between. CDR3 region: CSATGTSVSQETQYF. The CDR3, as DNA: TGCAGTGCTACCGGGACATCTGTATCTCAAGAGACCCAGTACTTC.

This rearrangement joins TRBV20-1 to TRBJ2-7; a possible D gene is TRBD1 (6 bases). V lost 0 bases, J lost 0 bases, and 9 bases lay in between. The CDR3 contains 14 residues. The germline V gene encodes CDR1 DFQATT and CDR2 SNEGSKA (reference sequence). The CDR3 is CSAREGAYSYEQYF. For the CDR3, the DNA is TGCAGTGCTAGAGAGGGGGCCTACTCCTACGAGCAGTACTTC.

A remark on this clonotype: The junction departs from the called germline gene at one end, perhaps through a read error. V gene TRBV28 combines with J gene TRBJ2-1; D might be TRBD2 (5 bases). CDR3 size: 15 residues. The germline V gene encodes CDR1 MDHEN and CDR2 SYDVKM. For the CDR3, the DNA is TGTGCCAGCAGCGGCTTAGCGAGACTCTACAATAAGCAGTTCTTC. Residues: CASSGLARLYNKQFF.

CDR3 residues: CSAKTLASPGDTQYF. CDR3 DNA sequence: TGCAGTGCCAAAACCCTAGCGTCCCCAGGGGATACGCAGTATTTT. V is TRBV20-1 and J is TRBJ2-3; weak D call: TRBD2 (6 bases). Germline CDR1 and CDR2: DFQATT and SNEGSKA (reference sequence). V lost 6 bases and J lost 6, with 22 bases in between. This CDR3 spans 15 amino acids.

The CDR3 DNA is TGCGCCAGCAGCCCCGGACGGAGCTCGGGACTAGCGGGGGTACTTACCTACGAGCAGTACTTC. This translates into CASSPGRSSGLAGVLTYEQYF. The gene calls are TRBV5-1 and TRBJ2-7; 14 bases agree with TRBD2. The CDR3 is 21 residues long. J was trimmed by 2 bases and V by 4 bases; bases with no gene match: 20. Germline assignment: CDR1 SGHRS and CDR2 YFSETQ.

This clonotype has a count of ten or more. V gene TRBV6-6 combines with J gene TRBJ1-2; D is uncertain. Germline V lookup: CDR1 MNHNY, CDR2 SVGAGI (reference sequence). V was clipped by 5 bases and J by 4 bases, with 14 bases between them. CDR3 size: 14 residues. CDR3 DNA: TGTGCCAGCAGTAGCCCCGGAGATGGCTATGGCTACACCTTC. Translating gives CASSSPGDGYGYTF.

Ten or more counts support this clonotype. The chain uses TRBV20-1 and TRBJ2-4, with D perhaps TRBD2 (5 bases). The CDR3 is made up of 15 amino acids. Germline CDR1 is DFQATT and CDR2 is SNEGSKA (reference sequence). The V end lost 1 base, the J end lost 0 bases, and 10 bases lay between the germline ends. For the CDR3, the DNA is TGCAGTGCTAGAGGCCCTAGCCTAGCCAAAAACATTCAGTACTTC. It codes for CSARGPSLAKNIQYF.

This clonotype turned up a few times. The chain has TRBV20-1 and TRBJ1-1; TRBD1 is a possible D gene (6 bases). V lost 0 bases and J 7 bases, leaving 9 bases between the germline ends. Germline lookup yields CDR1 DFQATT and CDR2 SNEGSKA (reference sequence). The CDR3 length is 12 residues. The CDR3 sequence is CSARETGSEAFF. The CDR3 nucleotides are TGCAGTGCTAGAGAAACAGGGAGTGAAGCTTTCTTT.

This clonotype was picked up many times. CDR3 coding DNA: TGTGCCACCAGTGGGCTGGGACACTTCACAGATACGCAGTATTTT. Its protein is CATSGLGHFTDTQYF. This chain uses TRBV24-1 with TRBJ2-3; D might be TRBD1 (6 bases). The V and J ends lost 5 bases and 2 bases respectively, with 13 bases between them. Germline V gene sequence: CDR1 KGHDR, CDR2 SFDVKD. CDR3 length: 15 residues.

This clonotype was detected a few times. The rearrangement uses TRBV5-1 and TRBJ1-2; no clear D. Germline V CDR1 and CDR2: SGHRS, YFSETQ. The CDR3 length is 15 residues. Trimming left V 1 base short and J 0 bases short, with 10 bases between. Here the CDR3 DNA reads TGCGCCAGCAGCTTGACAGTCTCGGCTAACTATGGCTACACCTTC. It encodes CASSLTVSANYGYTF. Together with reference TRBV5-1 and TRBJ1-2, the CDR3 gives the full variable domain: KAGVTQTPRYLIKTRGQQVTLSCSPISGHRSVSWYQQTPGQGLQFLFEYFSETQRNKGNFPGRFSGRQFSNSRSEMNVSTLELGDSALYLCASSLTVSANYGYTFGSGTRLTVV.

This clonotype has a handful of counts. V is TRBV6-5 and J is TRBJ1-2; D not resolved. Trimming took 0 bases from V and 0 from J, leaving 11 bases between them. CDR1 is MNHEY, CDR2 SVGAGI, per germline. The CDR3 is made up of 16 amino acids. DNA for the CDR3: TGTGCCAGCAGTTACTCTGGACTCCAAGCTAACTATGGCTACACCTTC. Translated, it gives CASSYSGLQANYGYTF.

This clonotype was observed many times. The chain uses TRBV7-2 and TRBJ2-1; the D gene is possibly TRBD2 (6 bases). V lost 3 bases and J 7 bases, leaving 16 bases between the germline ends. CDR3 size: 15 residues. CDR1 is SGHTA and CDR2 is FQGNSA in the germline V gene. CDR3 residues: CASSLATGVKNEQFF. The CDR3 DNA sequence: TGTGCCAGCAGCTTGGCGACGGGAGTGAAAAATGAGCAGTTCTTC.

This clonotype was seen at least ten times. V usage is TRBV29-1 and J usage is TRBJ2-7; D tentatively fits TRBD1 or TRBD2 (5 bases each). The CDR3 has 13 residues. Germline V gene sequence: CDR1 SQVTM, CDR2 ANQGSEA. Deletions cut 2 bases from V and 5 bases from J, with 13 bases between. CDR3 in amino acids: CSVESVRGHEQYF. The DNA of the CDR3 is TGCAGCGTTGAATCGGTGAGGGGCCACGAGCAGTACTTC.

This clonotype was detected ten times or more. V is TRBV6-2 or TRBV6-3 and J is TRBJ1-2, with TRBD1 as a possible D gene (5 bases). Germline V gene sequence: CDR1 MNHEY, CDR2 SVGEGT. This CDR3 is 13 amino acids long. V dropped 10 bases and J dropped 0 bases, with 12 bases sitting between them. CDR3 nucleotide sequence: TGTGCCACGGGGACGACAGCTAACTATGGCTACACCTTC. Translating it yields CATGTTANYGYTF.

This clonotype was picked up many times. This chain uses TRBV9 with TRBJ2-1, with D hard to call. This CDR3 has 13 amino acids. Deletions cut 1 base from V and 7 bases from J, with 9 bases between. CDR1 SGDLS and CDR2 YYNGEE come from the germline V gene. This CDR3 is CASSVNTVNEQFF. The CDR3 DNA reads TGTGCCAGCAGCGTAAATACAGTAAATGAGCAGTTCTTC.

The chain joins TRBV10-3 to TRBJ2-3; 9 bases map to TRBD2. V was clipped by 0 bases and J by 0 bases; unmatched bases: 7. The CDR3 has 18 residues. CDR1 is ENHRY and CDR2 is SYGVKD in the germline V gene. DNA for the CDR3: TGTGCCATCAGTGAGTCAAAGAGAGCGGGAGGAAGCACAGATACGCAGTATTTT. It codes for CAISESKRAGGSTDTQYF.

Only a few counts were recorded for this clonotype. This chain joins TRBV19 and TRBJ1-6; D possibly corresponds to TRBD1 (5 bases). In germline, CDR1 is LNHDA, CDR2 SQIVND (reference sequence). The V end lost 6 bases, the J end lost 6 bases, and 15 bases lay between the germline ends. The CDR3 has 15 residues. CDR3 nucleotide sequence: TGTGCCAGTAGGCAAGGGGTCTCTGGTAATTCACCCCTCCACTTT. Translating gives CASRQGVSGNSPLHF.

This clonotype was recorded at least ten times. This sequence joins TRBV12-3 or TRBV12-4 and TRBJ1-2; D gene uncertain. The CDR3 has 13 amino acids. V dropped 6 bases and J dropped 0 bases, with 8 bases sitting between them. The CDR3 region has the DNA TGTGCCAGCAGACAGAGCACTAACTATGGCTACACCTTC. Its protein product is CASRQSTNYGYTF.